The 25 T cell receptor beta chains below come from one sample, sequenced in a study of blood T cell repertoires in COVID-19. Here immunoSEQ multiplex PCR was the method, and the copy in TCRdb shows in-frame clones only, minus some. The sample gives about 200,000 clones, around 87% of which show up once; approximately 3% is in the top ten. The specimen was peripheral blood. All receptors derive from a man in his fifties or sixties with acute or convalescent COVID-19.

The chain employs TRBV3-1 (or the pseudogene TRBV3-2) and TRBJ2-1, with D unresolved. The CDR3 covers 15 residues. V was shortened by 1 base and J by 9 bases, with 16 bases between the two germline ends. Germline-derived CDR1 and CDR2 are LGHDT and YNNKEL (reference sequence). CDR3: CASSQGRLSLGEQFF. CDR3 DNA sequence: TGTGCCAGCAGCCAAGGGCGCCTTAGCTTGGGTGAGCAGTTCTTC.

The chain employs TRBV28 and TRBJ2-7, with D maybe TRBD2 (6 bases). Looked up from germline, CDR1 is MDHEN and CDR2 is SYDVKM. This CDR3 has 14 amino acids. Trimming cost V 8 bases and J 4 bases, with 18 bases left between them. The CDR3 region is CASLRGSRRYEQYF. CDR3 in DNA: TGTGCCAGCCTTCGGGGGAGCCGGCGTTACGAGCAGTACTTC. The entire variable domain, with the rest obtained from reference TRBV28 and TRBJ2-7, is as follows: DVKVTQSSRYLVKRTGEKVFLECVQDMDHENMFWYRQDPGLGLRLIYFSYDVKMKEKGDIPEGYSVSREKKERFSLILESASTNQTSMYLCASLRGSRRYEQYFGPGTRLTVT.

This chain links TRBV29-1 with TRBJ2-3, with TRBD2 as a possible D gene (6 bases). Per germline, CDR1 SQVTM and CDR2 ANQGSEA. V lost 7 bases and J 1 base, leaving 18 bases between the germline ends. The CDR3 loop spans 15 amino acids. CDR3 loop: CSAGRLAQGTDTQYF. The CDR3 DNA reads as TGCAGCGCCGGCCGCCTAGCGCAGGGCACAGATACGCAGTATTTT.

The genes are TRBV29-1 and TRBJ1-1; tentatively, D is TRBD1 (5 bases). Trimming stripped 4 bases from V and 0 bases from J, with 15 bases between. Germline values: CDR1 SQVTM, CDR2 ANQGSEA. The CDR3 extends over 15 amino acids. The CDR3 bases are TGCAGCGTTGTTATATCAGGGTTTATGAACACTGAAGCTTTCTTT. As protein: CSVVISGFMNTEAFF.

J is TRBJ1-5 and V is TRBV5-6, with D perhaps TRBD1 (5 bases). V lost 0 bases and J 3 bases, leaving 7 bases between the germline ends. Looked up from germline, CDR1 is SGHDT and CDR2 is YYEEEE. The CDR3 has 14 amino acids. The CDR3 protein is CASSLGQYNQPQHF. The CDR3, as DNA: TGTGCCAGCAGCTTGGGACAGTACAATCAGCCCCAGCATTTT.

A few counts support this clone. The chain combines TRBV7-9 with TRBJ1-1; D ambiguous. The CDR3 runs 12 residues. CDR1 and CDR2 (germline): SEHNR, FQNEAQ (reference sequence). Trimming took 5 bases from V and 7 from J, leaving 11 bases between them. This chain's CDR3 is CASSLGRGEAFF. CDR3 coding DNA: TGTGCCAGCAGCCTAGGGCGGGGTGAAGCTTTCTTT.

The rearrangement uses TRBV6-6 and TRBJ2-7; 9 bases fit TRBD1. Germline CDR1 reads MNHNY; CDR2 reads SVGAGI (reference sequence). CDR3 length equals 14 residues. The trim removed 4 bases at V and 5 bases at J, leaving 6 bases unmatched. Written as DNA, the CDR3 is TGTGCCAGCAGTTTCACAGGGGGCCGCGACGAGCAGTACTTC. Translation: CASSFTGGRDEQYF.

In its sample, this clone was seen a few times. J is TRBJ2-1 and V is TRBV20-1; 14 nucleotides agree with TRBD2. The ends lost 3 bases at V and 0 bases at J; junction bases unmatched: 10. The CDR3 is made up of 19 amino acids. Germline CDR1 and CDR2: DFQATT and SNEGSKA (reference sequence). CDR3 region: CSASPGLAGGTSSYNEQFF. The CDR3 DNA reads TGCAGTGCTAGTCCTGGACTAGCGGGGGGAACCAGCTCCTACAATGAGCAGTTCTTC.

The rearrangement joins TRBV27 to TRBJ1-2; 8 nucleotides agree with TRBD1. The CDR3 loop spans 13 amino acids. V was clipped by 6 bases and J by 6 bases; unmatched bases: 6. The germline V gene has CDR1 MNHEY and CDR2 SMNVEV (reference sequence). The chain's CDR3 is CASRGDRLHGYTF. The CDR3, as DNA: TGTGCCAGCAGAGGGGACAGGCTCCATGGCTACACCTTC.

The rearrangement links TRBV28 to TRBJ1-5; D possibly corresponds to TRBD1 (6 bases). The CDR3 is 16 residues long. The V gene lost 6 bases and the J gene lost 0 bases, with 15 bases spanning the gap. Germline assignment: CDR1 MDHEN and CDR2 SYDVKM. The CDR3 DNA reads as TGTGCCAGCAGCACTAGGGCAGGGGTTAGCAATCAGCCCCAGCATTTT. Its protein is CASSTRAGVSNQPQHF. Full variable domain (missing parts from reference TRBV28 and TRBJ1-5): DVKVTQSSRYLVKRTGEKVFLECVQDMDHENMFWYRQDPGLGLRLIYFSYDVKMKEKGDIPEGYSVSREKKERFSLILESASTNQTSMYLCASSTRAGVSNQPQHFGDGTRLSIL.

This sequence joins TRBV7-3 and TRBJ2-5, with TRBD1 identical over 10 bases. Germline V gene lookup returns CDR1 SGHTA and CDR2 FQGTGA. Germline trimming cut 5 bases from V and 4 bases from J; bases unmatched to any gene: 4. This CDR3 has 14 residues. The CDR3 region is CASSPGQGGETQYF. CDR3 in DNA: TGTGCCAGCAGCCCAGGACAGGGGGGAGAGACCCAGTACTTC.

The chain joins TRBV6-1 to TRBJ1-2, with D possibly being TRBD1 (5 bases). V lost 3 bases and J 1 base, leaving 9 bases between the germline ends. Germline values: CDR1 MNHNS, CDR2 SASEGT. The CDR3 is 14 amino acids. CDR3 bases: TGTGCCAGCAGTGACGGGGGTAATAACTATGGCTACACCTTC. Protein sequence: CASSDGGNNYGYTF.

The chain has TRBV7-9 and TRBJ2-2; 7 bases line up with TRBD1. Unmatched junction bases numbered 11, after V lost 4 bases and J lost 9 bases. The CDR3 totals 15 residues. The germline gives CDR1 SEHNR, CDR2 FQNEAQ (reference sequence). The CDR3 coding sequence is TGTGCCAGCAGCTCCCCAACAGGGGTTCACCGGGAGCTGTTTTTT. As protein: CASSSPTGVHRELFF.

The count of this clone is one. CDR3 sequence reads: CASSRGWDSRGGETQYF. CDR3 in DNA: TGCGCCAGCAGCCGCGGTTGGGACTCCCGGGGTGGAGAGACCCAGTACTTC. V is TRBV5-1 and J is TRBJ2-5; D possibly corresponds to TRBD2 (6 bases). There are 17 residues in the CDR3. Germline V gives CDR1 SGHRS, CDR2 YFSETQ. The V end lost 4 bases, the J end lost 4 bases, and 23 bases lay between the germline ends.

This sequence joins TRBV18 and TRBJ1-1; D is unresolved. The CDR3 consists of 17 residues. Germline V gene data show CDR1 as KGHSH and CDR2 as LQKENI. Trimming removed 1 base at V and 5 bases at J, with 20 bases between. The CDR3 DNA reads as TGTGCCAGCTCACCACGTATGATCGGTGGAGGGAGGACTGAAGCTTTCTTT. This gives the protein CASSPRMIGGGRTEAFF.

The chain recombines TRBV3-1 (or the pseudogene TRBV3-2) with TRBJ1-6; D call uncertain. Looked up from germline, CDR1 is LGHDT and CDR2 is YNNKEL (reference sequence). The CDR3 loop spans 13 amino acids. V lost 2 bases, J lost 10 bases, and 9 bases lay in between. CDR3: CASSQPGVSPLHF. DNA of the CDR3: TGTGCCAGCAGCCAACCGGGAGTCTCACCCCTCCACTTT.

The CDR3 DNA sequence: TGTGCCAGCCAACAGGGGAGCTATGGCTACACCTTC. Translating it yields CASQQGSYGYTF. V gene TRBV2 combines with J gene TRBJ1-2; TRBD1 matches 7 bases. Unmatched junction bases numbered 4, after V lost 8 bases and J lost 4 bases. This CDR3 has 12 residues. Looked up from germline, CDR1 is SNHLY and CDR2 is FYNNEI.

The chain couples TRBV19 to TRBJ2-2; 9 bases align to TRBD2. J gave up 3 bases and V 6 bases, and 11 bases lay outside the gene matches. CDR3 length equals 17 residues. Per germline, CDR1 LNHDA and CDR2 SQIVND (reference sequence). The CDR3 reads CASRPKAGGTHTGELFF. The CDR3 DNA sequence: TGTGCCAGTAGACCCAAAGCGGGGGGCACACACACCGGGGAGCTGTTTTTT.

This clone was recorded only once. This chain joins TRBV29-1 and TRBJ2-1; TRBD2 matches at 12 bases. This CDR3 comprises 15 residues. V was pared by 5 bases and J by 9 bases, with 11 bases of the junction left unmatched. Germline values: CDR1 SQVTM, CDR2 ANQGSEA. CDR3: CSVPPPSGGAVEQFF. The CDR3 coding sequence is TGCAGCGTTCCCCCCCCTAGCGGGGGGGCGGTTGAGCAGTTCTTC.

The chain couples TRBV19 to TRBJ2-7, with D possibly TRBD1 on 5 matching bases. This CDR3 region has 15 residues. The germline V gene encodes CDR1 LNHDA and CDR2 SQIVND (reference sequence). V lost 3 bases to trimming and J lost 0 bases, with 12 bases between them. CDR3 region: CASSMDIRTSYEQYF. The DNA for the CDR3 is TGTGCCAGTAGTATGGACATCCGTACCTCCTACGAGCAGTACTTC.

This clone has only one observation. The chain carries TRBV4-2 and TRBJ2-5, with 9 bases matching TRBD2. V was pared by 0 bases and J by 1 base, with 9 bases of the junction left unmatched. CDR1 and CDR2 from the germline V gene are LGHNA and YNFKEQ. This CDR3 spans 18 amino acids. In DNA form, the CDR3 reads TGTGCCAGCAGCCAAGATAGGGCTAGCGGGGTCCTCCAAGAGACCCAGTACTTC. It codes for CASSQDRASGVLQETQYF.

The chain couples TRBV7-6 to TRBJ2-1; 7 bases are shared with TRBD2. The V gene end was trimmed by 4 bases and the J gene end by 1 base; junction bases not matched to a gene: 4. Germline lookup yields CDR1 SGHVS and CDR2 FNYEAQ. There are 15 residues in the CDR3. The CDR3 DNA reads TGTGCCAGCAGCTCCTCTAGCGGATCCTACAATGAGCAGTTCTTC. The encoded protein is CASSSSSGSYNEQFF.

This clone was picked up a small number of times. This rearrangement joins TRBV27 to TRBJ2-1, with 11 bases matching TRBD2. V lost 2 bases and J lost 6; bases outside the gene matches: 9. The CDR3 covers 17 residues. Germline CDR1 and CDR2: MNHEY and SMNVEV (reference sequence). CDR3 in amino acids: CASSLTSGGRRGNEQFF. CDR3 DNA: TGTGCCAGCAGTTTAACTAGCGGGGGCCGGAGGGGCAATGAGCAGTTCTTC.

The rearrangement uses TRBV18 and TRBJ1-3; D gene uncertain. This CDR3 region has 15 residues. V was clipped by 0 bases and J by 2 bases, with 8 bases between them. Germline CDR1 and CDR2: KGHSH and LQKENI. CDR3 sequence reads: CASSPPHSTGNTIYF. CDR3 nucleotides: TGTGCCAGCTCACCACCGCACAGCACTGGAAACACCATATATTTT.

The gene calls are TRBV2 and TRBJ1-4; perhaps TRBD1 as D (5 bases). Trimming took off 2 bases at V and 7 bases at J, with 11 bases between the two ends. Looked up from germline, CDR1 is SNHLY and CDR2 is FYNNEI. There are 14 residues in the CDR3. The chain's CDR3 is CASSEPPQGEKLFF. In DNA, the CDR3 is TGTGCCAGCAGTGAACCACCCCAGGGTGAAAAACTGTTTTTT.